This T cell receptor (beta chain) emerged from a study of CD8+ T cells in alopecia areata. This clone was observed once. Antigen unknown. Germline values: CDR1 SGHRS, CDR2 YFSETQ. The CDR3 covers 12 residues. V was clipped by 4 bases and J by 3 bases, with 8 bases between them. Treatment defined: oral pan-JAK inhibitor, 5-10 mg twice daily. Collected material from alopecia areata patients comprised lesional scalp punch biopsies and peripheral blood. Following RNA extraction, reverse transcription yielded cDNA that acted as the sequencing template. The repertoire was sequenced with immunoSEQ multiplex PCR; TCRdb's copy has only in-frame clones and lacks some. The sample carries about 220,000 clones, 50% to 70% recorded once. Study-level findings and limits: Scalp sample sequencing also detects resident alphabeta T cells of normal skin. Many expanded lesional clones stayed in scalp and blood while on tofacitinib.

This sequence originates from a human donor with alopecia areata. V is TRBV5-1 and J is TRBJ2-7, with a tentative D call TRBD1 (6 bases). The specimen was CD4+ T cells sorted from blood, collected at week 4, from a patient treated with tofacitinib. The CDR3 DNA reads as TGCGCCAGCAGCGCGGACAGCTACGAGCAGTACTTC. Translation: CASSADSYEQYF.